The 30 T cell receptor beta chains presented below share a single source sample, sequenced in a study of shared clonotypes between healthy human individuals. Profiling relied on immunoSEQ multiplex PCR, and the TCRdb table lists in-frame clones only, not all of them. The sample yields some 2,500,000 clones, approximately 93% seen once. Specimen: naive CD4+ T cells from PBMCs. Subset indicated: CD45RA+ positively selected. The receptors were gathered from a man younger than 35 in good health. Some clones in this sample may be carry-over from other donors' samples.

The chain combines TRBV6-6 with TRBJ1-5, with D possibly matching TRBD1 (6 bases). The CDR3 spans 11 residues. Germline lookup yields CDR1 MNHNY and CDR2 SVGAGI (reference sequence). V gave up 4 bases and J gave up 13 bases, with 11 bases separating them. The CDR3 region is CASSSQGRQHF. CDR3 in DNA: TGTGCCAGCAGTTCCCAGGGGCGTCAGCATTTT.

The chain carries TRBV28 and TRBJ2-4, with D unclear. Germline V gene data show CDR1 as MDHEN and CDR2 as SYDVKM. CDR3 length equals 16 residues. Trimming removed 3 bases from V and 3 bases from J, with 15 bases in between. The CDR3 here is CASSFSADNLKNIQYF. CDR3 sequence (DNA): TGTGCCAGCAGTTTTTCGGCGGATAACCTCAAAAACATTCAGTACTTC.

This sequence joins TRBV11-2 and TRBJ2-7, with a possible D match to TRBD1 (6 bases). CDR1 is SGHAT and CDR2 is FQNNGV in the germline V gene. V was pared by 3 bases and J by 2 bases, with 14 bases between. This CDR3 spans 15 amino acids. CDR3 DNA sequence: TGTGCCAGCAGCTTGACCTTACAGGGAACCTACGAGCAGTACTTC. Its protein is CASSLTLQGTYEQYF.

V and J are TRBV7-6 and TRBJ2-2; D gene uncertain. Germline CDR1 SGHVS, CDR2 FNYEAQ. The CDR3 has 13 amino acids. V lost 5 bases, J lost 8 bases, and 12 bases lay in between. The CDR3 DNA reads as TGTGCCAGCAGCCGAGAGGCGTTAGGGGAGCTGTTTTTT. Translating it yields CASSREALGELFF.

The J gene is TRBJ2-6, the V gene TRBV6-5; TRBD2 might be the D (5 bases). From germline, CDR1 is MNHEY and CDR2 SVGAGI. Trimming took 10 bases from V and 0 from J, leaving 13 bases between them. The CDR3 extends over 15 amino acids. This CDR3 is CATGSTSSGANVLTF. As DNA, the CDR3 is TGTGCCACTGGCAGTACTAGCTCTGGGGCCAACGTCCTGACTTTC.

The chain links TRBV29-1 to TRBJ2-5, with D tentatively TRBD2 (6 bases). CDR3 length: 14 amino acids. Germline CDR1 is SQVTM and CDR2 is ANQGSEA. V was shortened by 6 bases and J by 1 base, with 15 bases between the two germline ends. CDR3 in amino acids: CSVEAGRSQETQYF. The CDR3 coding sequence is TGCAGCGTCGAGGCGGGGAGATCCCAAGAGACCCAGTACTTC.

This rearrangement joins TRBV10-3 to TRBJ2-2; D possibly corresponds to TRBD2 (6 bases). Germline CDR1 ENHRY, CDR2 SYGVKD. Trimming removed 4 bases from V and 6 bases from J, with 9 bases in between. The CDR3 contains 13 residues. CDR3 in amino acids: CAISGTSPGELFF. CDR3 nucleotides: TGTGCCATCAGTGGTACTAGCCCCGGGGAGCTGTTTTTT.

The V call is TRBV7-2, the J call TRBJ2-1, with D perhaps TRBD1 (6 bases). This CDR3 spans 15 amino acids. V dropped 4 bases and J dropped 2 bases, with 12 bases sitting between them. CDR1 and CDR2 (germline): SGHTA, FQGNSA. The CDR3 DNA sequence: TGTGCCAGCAGCTCCGGGACATTTACCTACAATGAGCAGTTCTTC. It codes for CASSSGTFTYNEQFF.

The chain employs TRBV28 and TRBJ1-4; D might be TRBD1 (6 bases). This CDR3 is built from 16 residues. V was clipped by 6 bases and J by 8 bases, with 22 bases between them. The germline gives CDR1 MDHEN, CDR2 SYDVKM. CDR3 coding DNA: TGTGCCAGCAGAGGAAACCAGGGGTTCGGGTTGGAAAAACTGTTTTTT. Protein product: CASRGNQGFGLEKLFF.

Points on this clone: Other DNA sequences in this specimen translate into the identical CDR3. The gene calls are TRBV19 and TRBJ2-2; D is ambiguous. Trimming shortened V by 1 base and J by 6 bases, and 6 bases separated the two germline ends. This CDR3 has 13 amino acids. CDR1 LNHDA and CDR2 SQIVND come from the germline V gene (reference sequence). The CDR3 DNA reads TGTGCCAGTAGTATAGTAGGATCCGGGGAGCTGTTTTTT. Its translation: CASSIVGSGELFF.

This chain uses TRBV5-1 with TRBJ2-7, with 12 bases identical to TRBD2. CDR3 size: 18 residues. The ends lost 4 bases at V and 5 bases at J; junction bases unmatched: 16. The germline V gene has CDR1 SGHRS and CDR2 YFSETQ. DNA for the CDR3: TGCGCCAGCAGCCCCAATAGGGGGACACTAGCGGGAGGCCACGAGCAGTACTTC. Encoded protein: CASSPNRGTLAGGHEQYF.

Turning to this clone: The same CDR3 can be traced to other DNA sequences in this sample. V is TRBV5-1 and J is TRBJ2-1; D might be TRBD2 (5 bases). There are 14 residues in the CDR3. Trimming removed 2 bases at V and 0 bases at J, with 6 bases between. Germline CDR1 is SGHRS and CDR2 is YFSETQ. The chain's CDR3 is CASSLGSSYNEQFF. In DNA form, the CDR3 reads TGCGCCAGCAGCTTAGGGAGCTCCTACAATGAGCAGTTCTTC.

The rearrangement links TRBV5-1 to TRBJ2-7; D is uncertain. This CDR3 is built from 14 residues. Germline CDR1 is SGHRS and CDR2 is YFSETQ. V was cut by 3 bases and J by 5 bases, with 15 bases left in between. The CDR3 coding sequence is TGCGCCAGCAGCTACTACGCGAGCCCCGACGAGCAGTACTTC. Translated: CASSYYASPDEQYF.

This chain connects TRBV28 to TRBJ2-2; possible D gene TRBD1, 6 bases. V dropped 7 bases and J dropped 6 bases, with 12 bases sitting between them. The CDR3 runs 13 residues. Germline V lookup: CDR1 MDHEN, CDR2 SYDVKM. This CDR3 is CASKKTGSGELFF. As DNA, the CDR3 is TGTGCCAGCAAGAAGACAGGATCCGGGGAGCTGTTTTTT.

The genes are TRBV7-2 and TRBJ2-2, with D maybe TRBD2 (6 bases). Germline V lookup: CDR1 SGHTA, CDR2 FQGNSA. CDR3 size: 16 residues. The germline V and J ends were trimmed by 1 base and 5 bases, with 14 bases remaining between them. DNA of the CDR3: TGTGCCAGCAGCTTAGATGTCGGGACTTCTACCGGGGAGCTGTTTTTT. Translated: CASSLDVGTSTGELFF. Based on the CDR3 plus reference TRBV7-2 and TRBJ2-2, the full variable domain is GAGVSQSPSNKVTEKGKDVELRCDPISGHTALYWYRQSLGQGLEFLIYFQGNSAPDKSGLPSDRFSAERTGGSVSTLTIQRTQQEDSAVYLCASSLDVGTSTGELFFGEGSRLTVL.

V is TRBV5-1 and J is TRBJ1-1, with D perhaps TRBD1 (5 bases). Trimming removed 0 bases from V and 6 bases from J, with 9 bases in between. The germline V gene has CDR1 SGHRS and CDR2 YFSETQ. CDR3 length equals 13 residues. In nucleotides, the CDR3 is TGCGCCAGCAGCTTGGTGCAGGGCCCTGAAGCTTTCTTT. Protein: CASSLVQGPEAFF.

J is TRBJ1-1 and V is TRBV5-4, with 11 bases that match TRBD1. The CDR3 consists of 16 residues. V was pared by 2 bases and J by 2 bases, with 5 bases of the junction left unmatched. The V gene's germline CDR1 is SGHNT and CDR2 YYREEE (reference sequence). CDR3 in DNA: TGTGCCAGCAGCTTCGGACAGGGGGCGCTAAACACTGAAGCTTTCTTT. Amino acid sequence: CASSFGQGALNTEAFF.

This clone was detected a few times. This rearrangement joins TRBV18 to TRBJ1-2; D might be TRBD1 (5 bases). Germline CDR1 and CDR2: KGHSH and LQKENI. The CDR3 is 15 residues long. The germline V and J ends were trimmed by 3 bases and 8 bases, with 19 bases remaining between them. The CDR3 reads CASSPEQRGLSGYTF. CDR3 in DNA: TGTGCCAGCTCACCGGAGCAGCGGGGACTCTCCGGCTACACCTTC. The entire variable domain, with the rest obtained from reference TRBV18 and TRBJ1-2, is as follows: NAGVMQNPRHLVRRRGQEARLRCSPMKGHSHVYWYRQLPEEGLKFMVYLQKENIIDESGMPKERFSAEFPKEGPSILRIQQVVRGDSAAYFCASSPEQRGLSGYTFGSGTRLTVV.

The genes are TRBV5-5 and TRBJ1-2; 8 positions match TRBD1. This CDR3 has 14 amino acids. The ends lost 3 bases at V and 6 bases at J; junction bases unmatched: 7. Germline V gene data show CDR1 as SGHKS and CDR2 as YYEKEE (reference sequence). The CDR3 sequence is CASSSYAGGDGYTF. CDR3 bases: TGTGCCAGCAGCTCATACGCAGGGGGCGATGGCTACACCTTC.

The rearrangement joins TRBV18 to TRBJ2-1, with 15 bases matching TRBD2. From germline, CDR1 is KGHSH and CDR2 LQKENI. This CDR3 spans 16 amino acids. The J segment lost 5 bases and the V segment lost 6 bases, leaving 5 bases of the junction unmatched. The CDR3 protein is CASSLGLAGGDNEQFF. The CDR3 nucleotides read TGTGCCAGCTCTCTCGGACTAGCGGGAGGGGACAATGAGCAGTTCTTC.

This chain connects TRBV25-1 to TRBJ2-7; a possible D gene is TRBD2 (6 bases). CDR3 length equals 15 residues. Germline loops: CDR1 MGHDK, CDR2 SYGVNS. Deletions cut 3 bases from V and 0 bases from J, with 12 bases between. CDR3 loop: CASSDLAINSYEQYF. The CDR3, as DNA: TGTGCCAGCAGTGACCTAGCGATTAACTCCTACGAGCAGTACTTC.

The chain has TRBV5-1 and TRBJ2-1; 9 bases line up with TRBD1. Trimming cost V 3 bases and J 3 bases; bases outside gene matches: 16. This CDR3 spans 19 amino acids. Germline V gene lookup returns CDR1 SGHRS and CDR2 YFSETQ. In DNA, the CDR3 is TGCGCCAGCAGCTCTCCGGGACAGGGCCCGAATCTAATCTACAATGAGCAGTTCTTC. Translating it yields CASSSPGQGPNLIYNEQFF. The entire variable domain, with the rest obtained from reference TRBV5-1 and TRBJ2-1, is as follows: KAGVTQTPRYLIKTRGQQVTLSCSPISGHRSVSWYQQTPGQGLQFLFEYFSETQRNKGNFPGRFSGRQFSNSRSEMNVSTLELGDSALYLCASSSPGQGPNLIYNEQFFGPGTRLTVL.

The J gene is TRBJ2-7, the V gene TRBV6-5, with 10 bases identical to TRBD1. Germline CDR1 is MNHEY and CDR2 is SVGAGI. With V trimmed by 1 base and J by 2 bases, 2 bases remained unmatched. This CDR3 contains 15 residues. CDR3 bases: TGTGCCAGCAGTTACTTCGACAGGGGGCCCTACGAGCAGTACTTC. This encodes CASSYFDRGPYEQYF.

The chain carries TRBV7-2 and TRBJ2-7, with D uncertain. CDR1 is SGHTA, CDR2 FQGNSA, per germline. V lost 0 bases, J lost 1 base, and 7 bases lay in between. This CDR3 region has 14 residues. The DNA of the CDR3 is TGTGCCAGCAGCTTAGCGATAGGGTCCTACGAGCAGTACTTC. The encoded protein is CASSLAIGSYEQYF.

CDR3 sequence reads: CASWGFWGKTYEQYF. The CDR3 DNA follows: TGTGCCAGCTGGGGCTTTTGGGGGAAAACCTACGAGCAGTACTTC. The rearrangement links TRBV28 to TRBJ2-7, with D perhaps TRBD1 or TRBD2 (5 bases each). The V gene's germline CDR1 is MDHEN and CDR2 SYDVKM. The V end was cut by 8 bases, the J end by 2 bases, with 19 bases between. The CDR3 contains 15 residues.

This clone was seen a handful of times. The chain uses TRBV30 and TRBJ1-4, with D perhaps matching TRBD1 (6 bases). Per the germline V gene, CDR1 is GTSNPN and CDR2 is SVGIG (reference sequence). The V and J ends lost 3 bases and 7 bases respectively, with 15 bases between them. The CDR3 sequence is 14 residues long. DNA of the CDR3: TGTGCCTGGAGGGCGGGAGGAGGGGGTGAAAAACTGTTTTTT. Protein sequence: CAWRAGGGGEKLFF.

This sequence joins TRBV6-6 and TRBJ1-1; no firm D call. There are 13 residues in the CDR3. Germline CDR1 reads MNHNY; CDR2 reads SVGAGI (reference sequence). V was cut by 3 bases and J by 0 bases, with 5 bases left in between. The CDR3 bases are TGTGCCAGCAGTTATATCATGAACACTGAAGCTTTCTTT. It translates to CASSYIMNTEAFF.

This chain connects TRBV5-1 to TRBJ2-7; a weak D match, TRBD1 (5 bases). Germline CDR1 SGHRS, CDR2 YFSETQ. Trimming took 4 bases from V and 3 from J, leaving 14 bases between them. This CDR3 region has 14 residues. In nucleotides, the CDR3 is TGCGCCAGCAGCGTGACAGATCCCCGCTACGAGCAGTACTTC. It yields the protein CASSVTDPRYEQYF.

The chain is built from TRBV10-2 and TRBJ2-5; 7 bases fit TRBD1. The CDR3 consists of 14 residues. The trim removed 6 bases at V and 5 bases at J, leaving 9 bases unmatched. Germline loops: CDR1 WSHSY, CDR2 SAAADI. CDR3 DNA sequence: TGCGCCAGCAGCTCGACAGGGTTGACGGAGACCCAGTACTTC. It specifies CASSSTGLTETQYF.

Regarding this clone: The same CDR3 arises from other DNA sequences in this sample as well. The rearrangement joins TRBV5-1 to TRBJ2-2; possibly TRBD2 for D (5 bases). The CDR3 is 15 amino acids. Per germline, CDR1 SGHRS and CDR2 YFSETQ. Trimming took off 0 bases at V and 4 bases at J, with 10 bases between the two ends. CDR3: CASSLGFEGTGELFF. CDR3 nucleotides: TGCGCCAGCAGCTTGGGGTTCGAGGGCACCGGGGAGCTGTTTTTT.